These T cell receptor beta chains were read from a single sample in a study of CD8+ T cells in alopecia areata. The repertoire was sequenced with immunoSEQ multiplex PCR; TCRdb's copy has only in-frame clones and lacks some. The table has a few hundred thousand clones, 30% to 40% seen once. The sample here was CD4+ T cells sorted from blood, taken at approximately week 30, from a patient treated with tofacitinib. Receptors were obtained from a human donor with alopecia areata. Both conserved end residues are part of each CDR3. D genes are given only for firm matches. Clone size appears in some rows only: once, few, many, or a class for an expanded clone.

CDR3: CAWSEASSYNEQFF; DNA: TGTGCCTGGAGTGAAGCTAGCTCCTACAATGAGCAGTTCTTC; V: TRBV30; D: .; J: TRBJ2-1; size: .
CDR3: CATSRDLQGEAGYTF; DNA: TGTGCCACCAGCAGAGATCTGCAGGGCGAGGCTGGCTACACCTTC; V: TRBV15; D: .; J: TRBJ1-2; size: few
CDR3: CASSLVRIGNTIYF; DNA: TGTGCCAGCAGCTTAGTCAGGATTGGAAACACCATATATTTT; V: TRBV7-2; D: .; J: TRBJ1-3; size: few
CDR3: CASSYSSSNQPQHF; DNA: TGTGCCAGCAGTTACTCGAGCAGCAATCAGCCCCAGCATTTT; V: TRBV6-6; D: .; J: TRBJ1-5; size: few
CDR3: CSVDRRYGYTF; DNA: TGCAGCGTTGATCGCCGCTATGGCTACACCTTC; V: TRBV29-1; D: .; J: TRBJ1-2; size: few
CDR3: CASSLGENTEAFF; DNA: TGTGCTAGCAGCTTAGGGGAGAACACTGAAGCTTTCTTT; V: TRBV7-7; D: .; J: TRBJ1-1; size: .
CDR3: CASSPRDTEAFF; DNA: TGTGCCAGCAGCCCCCGCGACACTGAAGCTTTCTTT; V: TRBV7-9; D: .; J: TRBJ1-1; size: few
CDR3: CASSYDGELFF; DNA: TGCGCCAGCAGCTACGACGGGGAGCTGTTTTTT; V: TRBV4-1; D: .; J: TRBJ2-2; size: few
CDR3: CSAAAGALSYEQYF; DNA: TGCAGCGCCGCCGCAGGAGCGCTCTCCTACGAGCAGTACTTC; V: TRBV29-1; D: .; J: TRBJ2-7; size: few
CDR3: CAWSGTGEAFF; DNA: TGTGCCTGGAGTGGGACAGGTGAAGCTTTCTTT; V: TRBV30; D: TRBD1; J: TRBJ1-1; size: many
CDR3: CASSLPGTSTYEQYF; DNA: TGTGCCAGCAGCTTGCCCGGGACATCTACCTACGAGCAGTACTTC; V: TRBV5-6; D: .; J: TRBJ2-7; size: .
CDR3: CASSLAGPHTDTQYF; DNA: TGCGCCAGCAGCTTAGCGGGGCCCCACACAGATACGCAGTATTTT; V: TRBV5-1; D: TRBD2; J: TRBJ2-3; size: .
CDR3: CAILRGSTGELFF; DNA: TGCGCCATTCTTAGGGGTAGCACCGGGGAGCTGTTTTTT; V: TRBV23-1; D: .; J: TRBJ2-2; size: .
CDR3: CASSYRQPGSGYTF; DNA: TGTGCCAGCAGTTACCGACAGCCAGGTTCAGGCTACACCTTC; V: TRBV6-5; D: .; J: TRBJ1-2; size: .
CDR3: CASSDVTGGYEQYF; DNA: TGTGCCAGCAGTGACGTGACAGGGGGTTACGAGCAGTACTTC; V: TRBV25-1; D: TRBD1; J: TRBJ2-7; size: .
CDR3: CASSGWREQYF; DNA: TGTGCCAGCAGTGGATGGAGGGAGCAGTACTTC; V: TRBV2; D: .; J: TRBJ2-7; size: .
CDR3: CASSDGIQGSRADTQYF; DNA: TGTGCCAGCAGTGACGGGATTCAGGGGTCAAGGGCAGATACGCAGTATTTT; V: TRBV25-1; D: .; J: TRBJ2-3; size: .
CDR3: CASSTTGPESNEQFF; DNA: TGTGCCAGCAGTACGACAGGCCCAGAATCCAATGAGCAGTTCTTC; V: TRBV27; D: .; J: TRBJ2-1; size: .
CDR3: CASSLAGLGYEQYF; DNA: TGTGCCAGCAGTTTAGCCGGACTTGGCTACGAGCAGTACTTC; V: TRBV28; D: .; J: TRBJ2-7; size: few
CDR3: CAWSHSTDTQYF; DNA: TGTGCCTGGAGTCACAGCACAGATACGCAGTATTTT; V: TRBV30; D: .; J: TRBJ2-3; size: few
CDR3: CASSYSAGTGPNEQFF; DNA: TGTGCCAGCAGTTACTCCGCCGGGACAGGGCCTAATGAGCAGTTCTTC; V: TRBV6-5; D: TRBD1; J: TRBJ2-1; size: .
CDR3: CATSREFVLDGYTF; DNA: TGTGCCACCAGCAGAGAGTTTGTGTTGGATGGCTACACCTTC; V: TRBV15; D: .; J: TRBJ1-2; size: .
CDR3: CASSLTRSYGYTF; DNA: TGTGCCAGCAGCTTAACTCGGTCCTATGGCTACACCTTC; V: TRBV7-8; D: .; J: TRBJ1-2; size: .
CDR3: CASSTTGTGAYEQYF; DNA: TGTGCCAGCAGTACAACCGGGACAGGAGCCTACGAGCAGTACTTC; V: TRBV5-6; D: TRBD1; J: TRBJ2-7; size: .
CDR3: CASGLGGPANYGYTF; DNA: TGTGCCAGTGGTCTCGGGGGCCCAGCTAACTATGGCTACACCTTC; V: TRBV19; D: .; J: TRBJ1-2; size: few
CDR3: CASSPRTRNEQFF; DNA: TGTGCCAGCAGCCCCCGAACCCGGAATGAGCAGTTCTTC; V: TRBV2; D: .; J: TRBJ2-1; size: few
CDR3: CASSFLASGELFF; DNA: TGTGCCAGCAGCTTCCTAGCGTCAGGGGAGCTGTTTTTT; V: TRBV7-9; D: .; J: TRBJ2-2; size: .
CDR3: CASSQGRDDYSGANVLTF; DNA: TGCGCCAGCAGCCAAGGGCGGGACGACTACTCTGGGGCCAACGTCCTGACTTTC; V: TRBV4-1; D: .; J: TRBJ2-6; size: .
CDR3: CASSTDRAEGYTF; DNA: TGTGCCAGCAGTACCGACAGGGCGGAGGGCTACACCTTC; V: TRBV2; D: TRBD1; J: TRBJ1-2; size: .
CDR3: CASNRQGQETQYF; DNA: TGTGCCAGTAATAGACAGGGCCAAGAGACCCAGTACTTC; V: TRBV19; D: TRBD1; J: TRBJ2-5; size: .
CDR3: CASSLEAAGYTF; DNA: TGCGCCAGCAGCTTGGAGGCGGCTGGCTACACCTTC; V: TRBV5-1; D: .; J: TRBJ1-2; size: .
CDR3: CAWSVLLYGYTF; DNA: TGTGCCTGGAGTGTACTTCTCTATGGCTACACCTTC; V: TRBV30; D: .; J: TRBJ1-2; size: .
CDR3: CASSFLGGQETQYF; DNA: TGTGCCAGCAGCTTTCTGGGGGGACAGGAGACCCAGTACTTC; V: TRBV7-8; D: .; J: TRBJ2-5; size: .
CDR3: CASRQENYEQYF; DNA: TGTGCCAGCAGACAGGAAAACTACGAGCAGTACTTC; V: TRBV2; D: .; J: TRBJ2-7; size: .
CDR3: CASSLAGGLPAKNIQYF; DNA: TGCGCCAGCAGCTTGGCCGGCGGTCTTCCAGCCAAAAACATTCAGTACTTC; V: TRBV5-1; D: .; J: TRBJ2-4; size: once
CDR3: CASSLTGDTEAFF; DNA: TGTGCCAGCAGTTTAACGGGGGACACTGAAGCTTTCTTT; V: TRBV27; D: .; J: TRBJ1-1; size: .
CDR3: CATEGLAGSNEQFF; DNA: TGTGCCACCGAGGGACTAGCGGGATCCAATGAGCAGTTCTTC; V: TRBV7-9; D: TRBD2; J: TRBJ2-1; size: many
CDR3: CASRIGTGGVETQYF; DNA: TGTGCCAGCCGCATTGGGACAGGGGGCGTAGAGACCCAGTACTTC; V: TRBV7-2; D: TRBD1; J: TRBJ2-5; size: few
CDR3: CASSFGGGNYGYTF; DNA: TGCGCCAGCAGCTTCGGAGGGGGCAACTATGGCTACACCTTC; V: TRBV5-1; D: TRBD1; J: TRBJ1-2; size: .
CDR3: CASSASGGLSYEQYF; DNA: TGTGCCAGCAGCGCCAGCGGGGGGCTCTCCTACGAGCAGTACTTC; V: TRBV7-2; D: TRBD2; J: TRBJ2-7; size: .
CDR3: CASSEGGQVTDTQYF; DNA: TGTGCCAGCAGTGAAGGGGGACAGGTCACAGATACGCAGTATTTT; V: TRBV6-1; D: TRBD1; J: TRBJ2-3; size: few
CDR3: CAWSIPGQRRSGYTF; DNA: TGTGCCTGGAGTATACCGGGACAGAGGAGAAGTGGCTACACCTTC; V: TRBV30; D: TRBD1; J: TRBJ1-2; size: .